The TCR beta chain described here comes from a study of shared clonotypes between healthy human individuals. Donors, without exception, were Caucasian adults residing in Nashville, Tennessee. CD45RA+ naive and CD45RA-negative memory subsets were separated from CD4+ cells. The study, taken as a whole, reports: Sampling covered blood only; tissue repertoires likely differ.

Using immunoSEQ multiplex PCR, the repertoire was profiled, and TCRdb retains in-frame clones only, with some absent. The sample lists about 1 million clones; roughly 80% were seen once. The V gene's germline CDR1 is SNHLY and CDR2 FYNNEI. V lost 7 bases to trimming and J lost 0 bases; unmatched junction nucleotides: 2. This CDR3 has 13 residues. A remark on this clone: Its antigen is not identified. The conserved final phenylalanine or tryptophan is absent from the CDR3, which likely points to a read error.

V is TRBV2 and J is TRBJ1-1, with 7 bases fitting TRBD1. The TCR comes from a man aged 18-30 years in good health. Sequencing input: memory CD4+ T cells sorted from blood. Subset: CD45RA-negative fraction. The CDR3 DNA reads TGTGCCAGCACGGGACAGTTGAACACTGAAGCTTTCCTT. It yields the protein CASTGQLNTEAFL.